The 5 T cell receptor beta chains in this list originate from one sample, sequenced in a study of chemoradiotherapy in HPV16-positive cancers. Some clones are missing from TCRdb's copy, which holds only in-frame ones; the method was immunoSEQ multiplex PCR. The sample records some 12,000 clones, roughly 80% being singletons. This material was acquired from a patient who underwent chemoradiotherapy. All receptors come from a human donor with HPV-associated anogenital cancer.

V is TRBV5-1 and J is TRBJ2-5; D tentatively fits TRBD1 or TRBD2 (5 bases each). The J call is doubtful: the DNA matches TRBJ2-7 better. The CDR3 consists of 15 residues. In germline, CDR1 is SGHRS, CDR2 YFSETQ. CDR3 protein: CASSPDGTSTYEQYF. DNA for the CDR3: TGCGCCAGCAGCCCGGACGGGACGTCTACCTACGAGCAGTACTTC.

This rearrangement joins TRBV5-1 to TRBJ1-2, with 9 bases matching TRBD1. The CDR3 is 14 amino acids. The germline CDR1 and CDR2 sequences are SGHRS and YFSETQ. With 3 bases clipped from V and 4 bases from J, the junction kept 4 bases outside the gene matches. In DNA form, the CDR3 reads TGCGCCAGCAGCTGGGGACAGGGTCCCTATGGCTACACCTTC. It translates to CASSWGQGPYGYTF.

About this clone itself: A read error may account for a junction end that differs from germline. This sequence joins TRBV7-7 and TRBJ2-2; D remains ambiguous. CDR3 length: 14 amino acids. Germline V gene data show CDR1 as SSHAT and CDR2 as FNYEAQ (reference sequence). CDR3 region: CASSLMANTGELFF. The CDR3 DNA reads as TGTGCTAGCAGCTTGATGGCGAACACCGGGGAGCTGTTTTTT.

This chain joins TRBV27 and TRBJ1-5; no clear D. In germline, CDR1 is MNHEY, CDR2 SMNVEV (reference sequence). The germline V and J ends were trimmed by 4 bases and 5 bases, with 9 bases remaining between them. The CDR3 covers 13 residues. The CDR3 protein is CASSSYSDQPQHF. CDR3 in DNA: TGTGCCAGCAGTTCCTACAGTGATCAGCCCCAGCATTTT.

This clone showed up just once. The chain has TRBV6-6 and TRBJ2-2, with a tentative D call TRBD2 (6 bases). CDR1 is MNHNY and CDR2 is SVGAGI in the germline V gene (reference sequence). The CDR3 loop spans 14 amino acids. V shed 6 bases and J shed 7 bases, with 15 bases lying between them. CDR3 residues: CASSYPAGFGELFF. CDR3 nucleotide sequence: TGTGCCAGCAGCTACCCGGCGGGGTTCGGGGAGCTGTTTTTT.